The 25 T cell receptor beta chains below all came from one sample that was sequenced in a study of T cell clonality in common variable immunodeficiency. Clones were sequenced by immunoSEQ multiplex PCR, and TCRdb holds only the in-frame ones, with some missing. There are roughly 58,000 clones in the sample, none observed a single time. The source material was peripheral blood mononuclear cells. The receptors here all came from a person between 18 and 75 years old in good health.

This clone was seen at least ten times. The read is 3 residues too short to cover the CDR3 end, so that end is filled in from the germline J gene. The chain is built from TRBV11-3 and TRBJ1-4; the match to TRBD1 covers 12 bases. The CDR3 has 15 amino acids. Germline V gene data show CDR1 as SGHNT and CDR2 as YENEEA. The CDR3 here is CASGDRGRKNEKLFF. The sequenced CDR3 bases are TGTGCAAGTGGGGACAGGGGGCGAAAAAATGAAAAA.

This clone was found many times. The sequenced fragment ends 3 residues before the CDR3 boundary, so the rest is inferred from the germline J gene. This chain links TRBV5-1 with TRBJ2-1; 14 bases fit TRBD2. Germline V CDR1 and CDR2: SGHRS, YFSETQ. V lost 2 bases, J lost 5 bases, and 6 bases stayed unmatched. The CDR3 has 17 amino acids. CDR3 protein: CASSLPGLAGVNNEQFF. CDR3 DNA, as far as it was read: TGCGCCAGCAGCTTACCGGGACTAGCGGGAGTCAACAATGAG. The variable domain in full, with the rest retrieved from reference TRBV5-1 and TRBJ2-1, is KAGVTQTPRYLIKTRGQQVTLSCSPISGHRSVSWYQQTPGQGLQFLFEYFSETQRNKGNFPGRFSGRQFSNSRSEMNVSTLELGDSALYLCASSLPGLAGVNNEQFFGPGTRLTVL.

At least ten counts were recorded for this clone. The read is 3 residues too short to cover the CDR3 end, so that end is filled in from the germline J gene. The chain couples TRBV5-1 to TRBJ2-7, with 9 bases that match TRBD1. V dropped 2 bases and J dropped 3; count of bases not matched to a gene: 6. Germline CDR1 reads SGHRS; CDR2 reads YFSETQ. This CDR3 has 15 residues. The CDR3 DNA, read in part, is TGCGCCAGCAGCTTTACAGGGGGCAACCACTACGAG. This translates into CASSFTGGNHYE. The full CDR3 protein reads CASSFTGGNHYEQYF.

This clone was seen at least ten times. The read halts 3 residues ahead of the CDR3 end, with the missing end drawn from the germline J gene. The genes are TRBV11-2 and TRBJ1-2; D may be TRBD1 (6 bases). Trimming pared 4 bases from V and 1 base from J, leaving 13 bases between. Germline CDR1 and CDR2: SGHAT and FQNNGV. CDR3 size: 15 residues. The part of the CDR3 DNA that was read is TGTGCCAGCAGCTACGGACAGTATATTAACTATGGC. Residues: CASSYGQYINYG. The entire CDR3 protein reads CASSYGQYINYGYTF.

This clone was detected ten times or more. The read ends 3 residues before the CDR3 terminus; that terminus is restored from the germline J gene. The chain carries TRBV28 and TRBJ1-1, with D possibly TRBD1 on 5 matching bases. Germline loops: CDR1 MDHEN, CDR2 SYDVKM. This CDR3 is 13 amino acids long. V was trimmed by 8 bases and J by 6 bases, leaving 16 bases between them. The sequenced part of the CDR3 DNA is TGTGCCAGCTCCTATCCTGGGGGGTCTGAA. The encoded protein is CASSYPGGSE. The entire CDR3 reads CASSYPGGSEAFF.

CDR3 loop: CASSGSPTGWLAGRPYEQYF. CDR3 bases read: TGCGCCAGCAGTGGGTCCCCGACAGGGTGGCTAGCGGGAAGACCCTACGAG. V usage is TRBV10-1 and J usage is TRBJ2-7; 9 nucleotides match TRBD2. The CDR3 goes on 3 residues after the read ends, and that part is filled in from the germline J gene. The CDR3 extends over 20 amino acids. CDR1 and CDR2 (germline): WNHNN, SYGVQD (reference sequence). The ends lost 4 bases at V and 2 bases at J; junction bases unmatched: 21.

Many counts were recorded for this clone. The read ends 3 residues shy of where the CDR3 ends; the end is completed using the germline J gene. This chain links TRBV7-9 with TRBJ1-1; D is possibly TRBD1 (5 bases). The V end was cut by 3 bases, the J end by 5 bases, with 10 bases between. Germline CDR1 reads SEHNR; CDR2 reads FQNEAQ (reference sequence). The CDR3 spans 13 residues. This chain's CDR3 is CASSFNRGTEAFF. The covered CDR3 bases are TGTGCCAGCAGCTTTAACCGGGGGACTGAA.

This clone appeared many times. The CDR3 goes on 3 residues after the read ends, and that part is filled in from the germline J gene. The chain uses TRBV19 and TRBJ1-4; TRBD1 matches 8 bases. The CDR3 totals 15 residues. The J segment lost 8 bases and the V segment lost 7 bases, leaving 12 bases of the junction unmatched. The germline V gene has CDR1 LNHDA and CDR2 SQIVND (reference sequence). The CDR3 reads CASNLRSDREEKLFF. The CDR3 DNA, read in part, is TGTGCCAGTAACCTCCGATCGGACAGGGAGGAAAAA.

This clone was counted ten times or more. The observed sequence ends 3 residues before the CDR3 terminus, with the missing tail filled in from the germline J gene. This rearrangement joins TRBV5-1 to TRBJ2-7, with D perhaps matching TRBD1 (6 bases). V was shortened by 5 bases and J by 4 bases, with 16 bases between the two germline ends. The CDR3 is 14 residues long. Germline V gene data show CDR1 as SGHRS and CDR2 as YFSETQ. CDR3 DNA, as far as it was read: TGCGCCAGCAGTCCGGACAGCTTCATTTACGAG. It specifies CASSPDSFIYE. The whole CDR3 is CASSPDSFIYEQYF.

Many counts were recorded for this clone. The DNA ends 3 residues before the CDR3 does, and the rest of the CDR3 is filled in from the germline J gene. This sequence joins TRBV20-1 and TRBJ2-7; D remains ambiguous. This CDR3 has 13 residues. The V and J ends lost 0 bases and 2 bases respectively, with 8 bases between them. In germline, CDR1 is DFQATT, CDR2 SNEGSKA (reference sequence). The covered CDR3 bases are TGCAGTGCTAGAGATACAGACACCTACGAG. This encodes CSARDTDTYE. The CDR3 reads in full as CSARDTDTYEQYF.

This clone was recorded at least ten times. The sequence runs out 3 residues before the end of the CDR3; the remainder is reconstructed from the germline J gene. The V call is TRBV30, the J call TRBJ2-5; D perhaps matches TRBD2 (5 bases). From germline, CDR1 is GTSNPN and CDR2 SVGIG (reference sequence). Trimming left V 5 bases short and J 5 bases short, with 6 bases between. This CDR3 has 10 amino acids. CDR3 DNA (partial): TGTGCCTGGTCGGGGGAGACC. Amino acids: CAWSGET. The entire CDR3 sequence reads CAWSGETQYF.

About this clone: The read finishes 3 residues shy of the CDR3 end, and the germline J gene is used to complete it. J is TRBJ2-1 and V is TRBV7-2, with 7 bases identical to TRBD2. CDR3 length: 15 residues. The ends lost 0 bases at V and 4 bases at J; junction bases unmatched: 3. Germline V lookup: CDR1 SGHTA, CDR2 FQGNSA. The chain's CDR3 is CASSLAGGDYNEQFF. The sequenced CDR3 bases are TGTGCCAGCAGCTTAGCGGGAGGGGATTACAATGAG.

This clone was counted ten times or more. The observed sequence ends 3 residues before the CDR3 terminus, with the missing tail filled in from the germline J gene. The J gene is TRBJ2-6, the V gene TRBV5-6; D is unresolved. The germline V gene has CDR1 SGHDT and CDR2 YYEEEE. V was shortened by 2 bases and J by 3 bases, with 9 bases between the two germline ends. This CDR3 is built from 15 residues. The CDR3 loop is CASSFEGFGANVLTF. Incomplete CDR3 DNA: TGTGCCAGCAGCTTTGAAGGTTTTGGGGCCAACGTC.

In this sample, this clone turned up many times. The CDR3 end falls 3 residues outside the read, so it is completed with the germline J gene. The V and J genes are TRBV7-9 and TRBJ1-5, with a possible D match to TRBD1 (6 bases). This CDR3 is built from 14 residues. Trimming cost V 4 bases and J 6 bases, with 13 bases left between them. From germline, CDR1 is SEHNR and CDR2 FQNEAQ (reference sequence). Partial CDR3 DNA: TGTGCCAGCAGCTATGGAGGACAGTTTCAGCCC. Translated: CASSYGGQFQP. The entire CDR3 reads CASSYGGQFQPQHF.

This clone was detected many times. The read ends 3 residues early relative to the CDR3; the germline J gene fills the gap. This chain joins TRBV12-3 or TRBV12-4 and TRBJ2-7, with 7 bases matching TRBD1. The CDR3 loop spans 13 amino acids. V shed 9 bases and J 2 bases; nucleotides not matched to a gene: 7. The CDR3 region is CASSRGQTYEQYF. Partial CDR3 DNA: TGTGCCAGTTCAAGGGGACAGACCTACGAG.

This clone was picked up many times. The read ends 3 residues before the CDR3 terminus; that terminus is restored from the germline J gene. The rearrangement uses TRBV5-1 and TRBJ1-1, with unresolved D. The germline V and J ends were trimmed by 0 bases and 1 base, with 7 bases remaining between them. Germline V gives CDR1 SGHRS, CDR2 YFSETQ. The CDR3 is 14 residues long. The covered CDR3 bases are TGCGCCAGCAGCTTGGGGCAGGAGAACACTGAA. This gives the protein CASSLGQENTE. The whole CDR3 sequence reads CASSLGQENTEAFF.

This clone was found many times. Read data end 3 residues before the CDR3 end; the end is taken from the germline J gene. The genes are TRBV2 and TRBJ1-3; 9 bases are a match to TRBD1. The CDR3 is 15 amino acids. V dropped 4 bases and J dropped 3; count of bases not matched to a gene: 4. CDR1 and CDR2 (germline): SNHLY, FYNNEI. The CDR3 spells CASSAGTGIGNTIYF. Partial CDR3 DNA: TGTGCCAGCAGTGCCGGGACAGGGATTGGAAACACC.

This clone was picked up many times. The CDR3 extends 3 residues past the end of the read, so its final part is completed from the germline J gene. This sequence joins TRBV5-6 and TRBJ2-2; 8 nucleotides align to TRBD1. The CDR3 is made up of 15 amino acids. Trimming removed 6 bases from V and 3 bases from J; junction bases left unmatched: 7. Germline V gene sequence: CDR1 SGHDT, CDR2 YYEEEE. CDR3 residues: CASTTTRGHTGELFF. The part of the CDR3 DNA that was read is TGTGCCAGCACCACTACCAGGGGGCACACCGGGGAG.

This clone was detected only a few times. The read is 3 residues too short to cover the CDR3 end, so that end is filled in from the germline J gene. This chain uses TRBV2 with TRBJ2-3; 7 bases match TRBD1. Germline-derived CDR1 and CDR2 are SNHLY and FYNNEI. The CDR3 is 15 residues long. V dropped 7 bases and J dropped 5; count of bases not matched to a gene: 12. The covered CDR3 bases are TGTGCCAGCACGCGACAGGGTTCTGGGGGAGATACG. This translates into CASTRQGSGGDT. The full CDR3 protein is CASTRQGSGGDTQYF.

This clone has a count of ten or more. The observed sequence ends 3 residues before the CDR3 terminus, with the missing tail filled in from the germline J gene. V gene TRBV2 combines with J gene TRBJ2-7, with D perhaps TRBD2 (5 bases). Trimming stripped 3 bases from V and 0 bases from J, with 9 bases between. In germline, CDR1 is SNHLY, CDR2 FYNNEI. The CDR3 has 14 amino acids. CDR3 bases read: TGTGCCAGCAGTGAGGACTCCAGCTCCTACGAG. Translation gives CASSEDSSSYE. The whole CDR3 sequence reads CASSEDSSSYEQYF.

This clone was observed at least ten times. The CDR3 end lies 3 residues beyond the end of the read and is filled in from the germline J gene. The chain recombines TRBV11-2 with TRBJ1-2; the D gene is possibly TRBD1 (5 bases). V gave up 5 bases and J gave up 5 bases, with 18 bases separating them. Germline lookup yields CDR1 SGHAT and CDR2 FQNNGV. The CDR3 extends over 15 amino acids. Partial CDR3 DNA: TGTGCCAGCAGCACAGACAGACACCTCCTGTATGGC. As protein: CASSTDRHLLYG. Given in full, the CDR3 is CASSTDRHLLYGYTF.

A few counts support this clone. The CDR3 end is not reached by the read, which stops 3 residues before it; the germline J gene fills it in. J is TRBJ2-7 and V is TRBV11-3, with 7 positions matching TRBD1. CDR1 and CDR2 from the germline V gene are SGHNT and YENEEA. CDR3 length: 14 amino acids. V lost 5 bases to trimming and J lost 6 bases; unmatched junction nucleotides: 10. CDR3 region: CASSLGQSLSEQYF. The sequenced CDR3 bases are TGTGCCAGCAGCCTGGGACAGTCCCTATCCGAG.

This clone was counted many times. Read coverage stops 3 residues before the CDR3 terminus; the germline J gene supplies the remainder. The chain uses TRBV6-2 or TRBV6-3 and TRBJ2-7; D might be TRBD2 (6 bases). CDR3 size: 13 residues. Trimming removed 4 bases at V and 3 bases at J, with 10 bases between. CDR1 MNHEY and CDR2 SVGEGT come from the germline V gene. The CDR3 DNA, read in part, is TGTGCCAGCAGTTTGCGGGGCGGCTACGAG. Its protein product is CASSLRGGYE. From start to end, the CDR3 is CASSLRGGYEQYF.

This clone was found many times. The read ends 3 residues early relative to the CDR3; the germline J gene fills the gap. This rearrangement joins TRBV5-1 to TRBJ1-1; D unclear. The germline gives CDR1 SGHRS, CDR2 YFSETQ. CDR3 length equals 15 residues. Trimming took off 4 bases at V and 1 base at J, with 14 bases between the two ends. The CDR3 is CASSTGLLANTEAFF. The CDR3 DNA, read in part, is TGCGCCAGCAGCACGGGTCTTCTGGCGAACACTGAA.

In its sample, this clone was seen many times. The read ends 3 residues shy of where the CDR3 ends; the end is completed using the germline J gene. Other DNA sequences in the same sample also yield this CDR3. The chain employs TRBV5-1 and TRBJ2-2, with TRBD1 matching over 7 bases. This CDR3 has 16 amino acids. After removal of 5 bases from V and 0 bases from J, the junction contained 7 bases not matched to a gene. CDR1 is SGHRS, CDR2 YFSETQ, per germline. CDR3 DNA (partial): TGCGCCAGCAGAGTTACAGGGGACCCGAACACCGGGGAG. It specifies CASRVTGDPNTGE. The full CDR3 sequence reads CASRVTGDPNTGELFF.